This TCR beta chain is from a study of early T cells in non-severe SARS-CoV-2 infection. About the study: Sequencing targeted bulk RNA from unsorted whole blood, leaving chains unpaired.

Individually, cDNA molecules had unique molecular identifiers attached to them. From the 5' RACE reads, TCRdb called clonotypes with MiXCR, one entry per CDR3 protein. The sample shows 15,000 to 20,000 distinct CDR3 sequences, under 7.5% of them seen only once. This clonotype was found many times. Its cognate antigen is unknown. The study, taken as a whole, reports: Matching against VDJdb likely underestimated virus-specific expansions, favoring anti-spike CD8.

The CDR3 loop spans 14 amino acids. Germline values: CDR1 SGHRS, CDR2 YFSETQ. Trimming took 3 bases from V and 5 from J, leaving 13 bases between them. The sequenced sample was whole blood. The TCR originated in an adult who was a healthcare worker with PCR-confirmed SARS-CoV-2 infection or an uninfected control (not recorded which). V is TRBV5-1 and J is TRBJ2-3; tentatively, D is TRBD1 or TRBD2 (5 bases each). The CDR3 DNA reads TGCGCCAGCAGCTCAGGGCCAGGAGGAGATACGCAGTATTTT. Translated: CASSSGPGGDTQYF.